The clone carrying this T cell receptor (beta chain) appeared a few times. Its antigen is currently unknown. The CDR3 consists of 14 residues. CDR1 and CDR2 from the germline V gene are MNHEY and SVGEGT. V dropped 5 bases and J dropped 5 bases, with 12 bases sitting between them. TCRdb reprocessed the PCR reads using MiXCR. The data contain about 3,500 clones, around 33% of them singletons. The data are from a study of metastatic and nonmetastatic thyroid tumors. General study results and limits: Malignant thyroid tumors reportedly had TCR beta diversity that was significantly higher than in benign nodules, in blood and tumor.

Patients were all untreated before their thyroid surgery. The sequencing sample was made of adjacent normal tissue. The source is a female donor with papillary thyroid cancer or a benign thyroid nodule (not recorded which). Some clones in this sample may be carry-over from other donors' samples. V usage is TRBV6-2 or TRBV6-3 and J usage is TRBJ2-2; possible D gene TRBD2, 5 bases. CDR3 nucleotides: TGTGCCAGCAGTCCGCGGGTAGCGACCGGGGAGCTGTTTTTT. This codes for CASSPRVATGELFF.